These 8 T cell receptor beta chains originate from one sample sequenced in a study of follicular helper T cells after annual influenza vaccination. Here immunoSEQ multiplex PCR was the method, and the copy in TCRdb shows in-frame clones only, minus some. This table has 13,000 to 15,000 clones, almost 85% appearing once. Time point specified: 2014-2015 season, pre-vaccination. The source material was CXCR5- memory CD4+ T cells sorted from blood, sampled on the day of influenza vaccination. The source of these receptors is an adult who received the influenza vaccine.

The rearrangement uses TRBV5-1 and TRBJ2-3; TRBD2 might be the D (6 bases). V was shortened by 4 bases and J by 3 bases, with 18 bases between the two germline ends. This CDR3 spans 16 amino acids. Per germline, CDR1 SGHRS and CDR2 YFSETQ. CDR3 nucleotide sequence: TGCGCCAGCAGCGGCGGGACCATACTAGAAACAGATACGCAGTATTTT. Amino acids: CASSGGTILETDTQYF.

This CDR3 is CASSPPEGSMNTEAFF. The CDR3 DNA sequence: TGTGCCAGCAGTCCACCGGAGGGGAGCATGAACACTGAAGCTTTCTTT. The V and J genes are TRBV28 and TRBJ1-1, with TRBD1 as a possible D gene (5 bases). The V gene's germline CDR1 is MDHEN and CDR2 SYDVKM. V was pared by 5 bases and J by 0 bases, with 16 bases between. This CDR3 has 16 amino acids.

This sequence joins TRBV29-1 and TRBJ1-2; no definite D call. Germline values: CDR1 SQVTM, CDR2 ANQGSEA. The CDR3 is 13 amino acids. Trimming took off 2 bases at V and 0 bases at J, with 7 bases between the two ends. As DNA, the CDR3 is TGCAGCGTTGAACAACAGACTAACTATGGCTACACCTTC. Protein sequence: CSVEQQTNYGYTF.

The rearrangement links TRBV4-1 to TRBJ2-5; possibly TRBD1 or TRBD2 for D (6 bases each). Germline V gene data show CDR1 as MGHRA and CDR2 as YSYEKL. Trimming left V 4 bases short and J 6 bases short, with 12 bases between. This CDR3 comprises 13 residues. CDR3 DNA sequence: TGCGCCAGCAGCCCCGGGGGCGGACAGACCCAGTACTTC. This codes for CASSPGGGQTQYF.

This sequence joins TRBV6-6 and TRBJ1-4, with D possibly TRBD1 on 6 matching bases. In germline, CDR1 is MNHNY, CDR2 SVGAGI (reference sequence). The V end lost 11 bases, the J end lost 2 bases, and 12 bases lay between the germline ends. The CDR3 has 13 residues. The CDR3 nucleotides are TGTGCCGGTACTAGGGGGACTAATGAAAAACTGTTTTTT. As protein: CAGTRGTNEKLFF.

The chain links TRBV28 to TRBJ1-4; perhaps TRBD1 as D (6 bases). There are 14 residues in the CDR3. Germline V lookup: CDR1 MDHEN, CDR2 SYDVKM. Between the trimmed V and J ends, which lost 9 bases and 3 bases, there was a span of 14 bases. CDR3 nucleotides: TGTGCCAGTACCTCCCCAGGGGCTAATGAAAAACTGTTTTTT. Protein product: CASTSPGANEKLFF.

The rearrangement links TRBV5-1 to TRBJ2-5; either TRBD1 or TRBD2 may supply D (7 bases each). CDR1 and CDR2 (germline): SGHRS, YFSETQ. Trimming shortened V by 4 bases and J by 4 bases, and 14 bases separated the two germline ends. CDR3 size: 14 residues. The CDR3 DNA reads as TGCGCCAGCAGCCAGCTCAGGGGGGGAGAGACCCAGTACTTC. This codes for CASSQLRGGETQYF.

This chain links TRBV2 with TRBJ1-1, with D possibly being TRBD1 (5 bases). V was pared by 8 bases and J by 0 bases, with 28 bases between. The CDR3 length is 19 residues. Germline V gene lookup returns CDR1 SNHLY and CDR2 FYNNEI. The CDR3 nucleotides read TGTGCCAGCCTAAGAGGGGCCCCACGAGCGTCTTTTATGAACACTGAAGCTTTCTTT. This translates into CASLRGAPRASFMNTEAFF.